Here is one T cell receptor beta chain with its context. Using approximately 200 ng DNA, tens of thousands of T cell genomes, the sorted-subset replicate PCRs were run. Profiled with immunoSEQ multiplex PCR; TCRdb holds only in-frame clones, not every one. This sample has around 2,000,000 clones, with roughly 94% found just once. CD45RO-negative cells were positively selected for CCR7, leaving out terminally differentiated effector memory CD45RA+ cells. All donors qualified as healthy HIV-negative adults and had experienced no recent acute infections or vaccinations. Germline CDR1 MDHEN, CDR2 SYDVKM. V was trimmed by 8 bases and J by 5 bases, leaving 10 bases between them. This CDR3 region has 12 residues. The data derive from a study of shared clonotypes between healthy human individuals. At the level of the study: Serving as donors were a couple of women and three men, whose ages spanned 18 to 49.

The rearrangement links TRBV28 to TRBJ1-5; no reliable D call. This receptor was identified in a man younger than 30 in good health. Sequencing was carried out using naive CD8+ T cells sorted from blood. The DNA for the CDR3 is TGTGCCAGCGGGGATGGCGATCAGCCCCAGCATTTT. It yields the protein CASGDGDQPQHF.